The 19 T cell receptor beta chains listed next were all sequenced from one sample in a study of cytotoxic CD8 clonotypes in ibrutinib-treated CLL. Repertoires were generated with immunoSEQ multiplex PCR, while TCRdb's copy carries only in-frame clones and drops some. The sample has some 140,000 clones, approximately 90% seen once. The sequenced sample was PBMCs, obtained after 12 months of ibrutinib treatment. All receptors derive from a human donor with chronic lymphocytic leukemia.

This chain joins TRBV19 and TRBJ2-7; 7 bases agree with TRBD2. The length of the CDR3 is 14 residues. The germline CDR1 and CDR2 sequences are LNHDA and SQIVND (reference sequence). With 5 bases clipped from V and 3 bases from J, the junction kept 7 bases outside the gene matches. CDR3 DNA: TGTGCCAGTAGTCTCAGCGGGACCTACTACGAGCAGTACTTC. Translating gives CASSLSGTYYEQYF. Full variable domain (remainder filled in from reference TRBV19 and TRBJ2-7): DGGITQSPKYLFRKEGQNVTLSCEQNLNHDAMYWYRQDPGQGLRLIYYSQIVNDFQKGDIAEGYSVSREKKESFPLTVTSAQKNPTAFYLCASSLSGTYYEQYFGPGTRLTVT.

V usage is TRBV6-1 and J usage is TRBJ2-2; maybe TRBD2 (5 bases). Between the trimmed V and J ends, which lost 2 bases and 4 bases, there was a span of 11 bases. In germline, CDR1 is MNHNS, CDR2 SASEGT. The CDR3 is 15 residues long. The CDR3 loop is CASSEPGEGTGELFF. Written as DNA, the CDR3 is TGTGCCAGCAGTGAACCCGGGGAAGGCACCGGGGAGCTGTTTTTT.

In its sample, this clone was seen once. The rearrangement uses TRBV7-2 and TRBJ2-1; 8 bases line up with TRBD2. Losses at the gene ends were 5 bases for V and 5 bases for J; bases not matched to a gene: 5. CDR1 and CDR2 (germline): SGHTA, FQGNSA. This CDR3 region has 14 residues. This CDR3 is CASSPGLADNEQFF. The CDR3 bases are TGTGCCAGCAGCCCCGGACTAGCCGACAATGAGCAGTTCTTC.

The chain uses TRBV2 and TRBJ2-2, with 8 nucleotides matching TRBD2. CDR1 is SNHLY and CDR2 is FYNNEI in the germline V gene. V was clipped by 5 bases and J by 5 bases; unmatched bases: 10. This CDR3 is 16 amino acids long. CDR3 DNA: TGTGCCAGCAGTCCGCAGGACTCGGGAGGGACCGGGGAGCTGTTTTTT. It is translated as CASSPQDSGGTGELFF.

The J gene is TRBJ2-2, the V gene TRBV5-4; a weak D match, TRBD1 (6 bases). V lost 4 bases to trimming and J lost 3 bases, with 16 bases between them. This CDR3 contains 16 residues. Germline V gene data show CDR1 as SGHNT and CDR2 as YYREEE (reference sequence). CDR3 in DNA: TGTGCCAGCAGCGAGGGACACCCGAGGGACACCGGGGAGCTGTTTTTT. Its protein product is CASSEGHPRDTGELFF. Full variable domain (missing parts from reference TRBV5-4 and TRBJ2-2): ETGVTQSPTHLIKTRGQQVTLRCSSQSGHNTVSWYQQALGQGPQFIFQYYREEENGRGNFPPRFSGLQFPNYSSELNVNALELDDSALYLCASSEGHPRDTGELFFGEGSRLTVL.

The chain links TRBV19 to TRBJ2-2, with D perhaps TRBD1 (7 bases). In germline, CDR1 is LNHDA, CDR2 SQIVND (reference sequence). The CDR3 contains 17 residues. V was pared by 4 bases and J by 4 bases, with 19 bases between. CDR3 nucleotides: TGTGCCAGTAGTAAAATTGGGGGGACAGACGTCACCGGGGAGCTGTTTTTT. It specifies CASSKIGGTDVTGELFF.

The chain uses TRBV5-1 and TRBJ2-7, with 8 nucleotides matching TRBD1. The germline V gene encodes CDR1 SGHRS and CDR2 YFSETQ. This CDR3 has 16 amino acids. V shed 4 bases and J 2 bases; nucleotides not matched to a gene: 11. The CDR3: CASSLGRDRSPYEQYF. The CDR3 DNA is TGCGCCAGCAGCCTAGGCCGGGACAGGAGCCCCTACGAGCAGTACTTC.

The V and J genes are TRBV15 and TRBJ2-5, with unresolved D. Germline lookup yields CDR1 LNHNV and CDR2 YYDKDF (reference sequence). This CDR3 comprises 13 residues. Trimming shortened V by 3 bases and J by 3 bases, and 8 bases separated the two germline ends. The CDR3, as DNA: TGTGCCACCAGCAGCCTAATGGAAGAGACCCAGTACTTC. Its translation: CATSSLMEETQYF.

V is TRBV7-9 and J is TRBJ1-1, with 8 bases lining up with TRBD1. Trimming took 4 bases from V and 3 from J; bases not matched to a gene: 10. CDR1 and CDR2 (germline): SEHNR, FQNEAQ (reference sequence). This CDR3 is built from 16 residues. This CDR3 is CASSSRDRRMDTEAFF. DNA for the CDR3: TGTGCCAGCAGCTCCCGGGACAGGCGAATGGACACTGAAGCTTTCTTT.

The chain is built from TRBV7-2 and TRBJ2-1; D may be TRBD2 (5 bases). The germline V gene has CDR1 SGHTA and CDR2 FQGNSA. The ends were cut back, 5 bases at V and 6 bases at J, with 17 bases in the middle. The CDR3 contains 15 residues. CDR3 nucleotide sequence: TGTGCCAGCAGCCTCAGAGGAGAGAGGGTCAATGAGCAGTTCTTC. Residues: CASSLRGERVNEQFF. The whole variable domain, filled in from reference TRBV7-2 and TRBJ2-1, reads GAGVSQSPSNKVTEKGKDVELRCDPISGHTALYWYRQSLGQGLEFLIYFQGNSAPDKSGLPSDRFSAERTGGSVSTLTIQRTQQEDSAVYLCASSLRGERVNEQFFGPGTRLTVL.

The count of this clone is one. V gene TRBV4-3 combines with J gene TRBJ1-4; 9 bases map to TRBD1. The germline gives CDR1 LGHNA, CDR2 YSLEER. J was trimmed by 8 bases and V by 0 bases; bases with no gene match: 7. The CDR3 extends over 16 amino acids. The CDR3 loop is CASSQEPDRGGEKLFF. CDR3 nucleotide sequence: TGCGCCAGCAGCCAAGAACCGGACAGGGGTGGAGAAAAACTGTTTTTT.

CDR3 sequence (DNA): TGCAGCGTTCAAACAGACAGGGGTGAGCAGTTCTTC. Translation: CSVQTDRGEQFF. The chain joins TRBV29-1 to TRBJ2-1, with 8 bases that match TRBD1. The CDR3 consists of 12 residues. In germline, CDR1 is SQVTM, CDR2 ANQGSEA. The J segment lost 9 bases and the V segment lost 5 bases, leaving 6 bases of the junction unmatched.

This clone has more than one count but fewer than ten. The genes are TRBV5-4 and TRBJ2-3, with D possibly called TRBD1 or TRBD2 (6 bases each). This CDR3 has 16 amino acids. Germline V lookup: CDR1 SGHNT, CDR2 YYREEE (reference sequence). Deletions cut 5 bases from V and 6 bases from J, with 22 bases between. In DNA form, the CDR3 reads TGTGCCAGCAGTTTTGAGGGGGGCCCGGGGGTGGATACGCAGTATTTT. Encoded protein: CASSFEGGPGVDTQYF.

The chain links TRBV6-6 to TRBJ1-2; 10 nucleotides line up with TRBD1. The CDR3 has 15 amino acids. Germline assignment: CDR1 MNHNY and CDR2 SVGAGI (reference sequence). Trimming took 7 bases from V and 6 from J; bases not matched to a gene: 11. Here the CDR3 DNA reads TGTGCCAGCAACCCCCGGGGGACAGGGGAGGATGGCTACACCTTC. It is translated as CASNPRGTGEDGYTF.

The gene calls are TRBV18 and TRBJ2-5, with 13 bases lining up with TRBD2. The V gene's germline CDR1 is KGHSH and CDR2 LQKENI. The J segment lost 3 bases and the V segment lost 3 bases, leaving 1 base of the junction unmatched. CDR3 size: 15 residues. CDR3 DNA sequence: TGTGCCAGCTCACCCGGGACTAGCGGGGAAGAGACCCAGTACTTC. It encodes CASSPGTSGEETQYF.

CDR3 protein: CASSSGGQETQYF. CDR3 in DNA: TGTGCCAGCAGTTCCGGGGGCCAAGAGACCCAGTACTTC. V and J are TRBV27 and TRBJ2-5; D is possibly TRBD2 (6 bases). Germline CDR1 is MNHEY and CDR2 is SMNVEV (reference sequence). This CDR3 comprises 13 residues. Trimming removed 4 bases from V and 1 base from J, with 7 bases in between.

The chain carries TRBV7-9 and TRBJ2-5; the D gene is possibly TRBD2 (7 bases). Trimming removed 4 bases at V and 9 bases at J, with 12 bases between. Germline CDR1 and CDR2: SEHNR and FQNEAQ (reference sequence). The CDR3 consists of 12 residues. The CDR3 DNA is TGTGCCAGCAGCTGGGGGGGGCTGCCCCAGTACTTC. The encoded protein is CASSWGGLPQYF.

The chain carries TRBV6-6 and TRBJ2-7; D is undetermined. Trimming left V 0 bases short and J 5 bases short, with 2 bases between. Germline V gene lookup returns CDR1 MNHNY and CDR2 SVGAGI (reference sequence). This CDR3 contains 11 residues. The CDR3 DNA is TGTGCCAGCAGTTACTCTAACGAGCAGTACTTC. Protein product: CASSYSNEQYF.

The V call is TRBV7-8, the J call TRBJ1-5; D uncertain. This CDR3 comprises 18 residues. The germline CDR1 and CDR2 sequences are SGHVS and FQNEAQ. V lost 1 base and J 0 bases, leaving 16 bases between the germline ends. The CDR3 DNA reads as TGTGCCAGCAGCTTAGTAGCTCCAGCGGACTATAGCAATCAGCCCCAGCATTTT. Translation gives CASSLVAPADYSNQPQHF.